This T cell receptor beta chain originates from a study of T-cell memory formation after mild COVID-19. Study-level background: For the most part, TCR clusters were specific to one donor.

Overall study results and limits: CD4/CD8 balance characterized clones contracting day 15 to 85, and CD4+ skew characterized later expanders. Most CD4+ clones that shrank were in CM and EM, while CD8+ ones turned up in EMRA.

The 5'RACE method, run with constant-segment primers, produced TCR alpha and TCR beta cDNA libraries (carrying sample barcodes and UMIs). MiXCR, applied by TCRdb to the 5' RACE reads, yields one record per CDR3 protein. The table shows 260,000 or so distinct CDR3 sequences, with 16% occurring only once. Remarks on this clonotype: No antigen is known for it.

V lost 6 bases to trimming and J lost 5 bases; unmatched junction nucleotides: 3. The CDR3 length is 13 residues. The V call is TRBV12-3 or TRBV12-4, the J call TRBJ2-5; TRBD2 matches at 10 bases. The sequence derives from a young man who had mild COVID-19 (a few samples of this study predate the infection). Cell type and time point are not known. The sequencing sample was made of PBMCs or a T cell subset sorted from them (not recorded which). As DNA, the CDR3 is TGTGCCAGCAGGCTAGCGGGGGCTGAGACCCAGTACTTC. This translates into CASRLAGAETQYF.